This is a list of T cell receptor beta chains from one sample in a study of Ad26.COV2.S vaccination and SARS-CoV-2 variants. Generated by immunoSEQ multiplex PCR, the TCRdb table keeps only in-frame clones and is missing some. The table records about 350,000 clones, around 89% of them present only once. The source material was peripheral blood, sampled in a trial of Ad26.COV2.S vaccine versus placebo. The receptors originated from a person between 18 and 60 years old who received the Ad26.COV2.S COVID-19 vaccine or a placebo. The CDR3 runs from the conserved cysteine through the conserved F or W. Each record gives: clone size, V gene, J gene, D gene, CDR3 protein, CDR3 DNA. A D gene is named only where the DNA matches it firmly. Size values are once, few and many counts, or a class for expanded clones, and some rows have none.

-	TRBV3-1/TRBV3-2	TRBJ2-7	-	CASSQEERAAYEQYF	TGTGCCAGCAGCCAAGAGGAAAGGGCCGCCTACGAGCAGTACTTC
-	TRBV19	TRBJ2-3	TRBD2	CASRDPSGQERGTQYF	TGTGCCAGTAGGGATCCTAGCGGTCAAGAGCGGGGTACGCAGTATTTT
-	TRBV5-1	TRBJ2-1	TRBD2	CASSLDLAGGSGEQFF	TGCGCCAGCAGCTTGGATCTAGCGGGAGGGTCCGGTGAGCAGTTCTTC
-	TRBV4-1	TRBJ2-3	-	CASSQAGVVTDTQYF	TGCGCCAGCAGCCAGGCAGGGGTAGTCACAGATACGCAGTATTTT
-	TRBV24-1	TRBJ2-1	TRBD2	CATSPRAGTSGRLNEQFF	TGTGCCACCAGCCCACGAGCCGGGACTAGCGGGAGGTTAAATGAGCAGTTCTTC
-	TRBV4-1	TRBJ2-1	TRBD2	CASSQVLAGSINEQFF	TGCGCCAGCAGCCAAGTACTAGCGGGATCGATAAATGAGCAGTTCTTC
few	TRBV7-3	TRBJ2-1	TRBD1	CASSLYPDRGNEQFF	TGTGCCAGCAGCTTATATCCCGACAGGGGTAATGAGCAGTTCTTC
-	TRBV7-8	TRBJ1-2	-	CASSLSASYGYTF	TGTGCCAGCAGCTTAAGCGCTTCTTATGGCTACACCTTC
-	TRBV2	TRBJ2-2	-	CASSGPGGQANTGELFF	TGTGCCAGCAGTGGTCCTGGGGGGCAGGCGAACACCGGGGAGCTGTTTTTT
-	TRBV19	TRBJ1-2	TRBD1	CASSIDLRGTVDGYTF	TGTGCCAGTAGTATAGATCTCAGGGGGACTGTCGATGGCTACACCTTC
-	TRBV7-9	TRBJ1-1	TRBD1	CASSLTGVNTEAFF	TGTGCCAGCAGCTTGACAGGGGTGAACACTGAAGCTTTCTTT
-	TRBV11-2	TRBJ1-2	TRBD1	CASTHPRTGINYGYTF	TGTGCCAGTACCCATCCCCGGACAGGGATTAACTATGGCTACACCTTC
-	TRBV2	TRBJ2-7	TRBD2	CASSVPHRTSGVFSYEQYF	TGTGCCAGCAGTGTCCCCCACCGGACTAGCGGGGTCTTCTCCTACGAGCAGTACTTC
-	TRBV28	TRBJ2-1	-	CASSPPDNEQFF	TGTGCCAGCAGTCCCCCCGACAATGAGCAGTTCTTC
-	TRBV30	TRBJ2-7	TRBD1	CAWSPRDREMKSSYEQYF	TGTGCCTGGAGTCCACGGGACAGGGAAATGAAAAGCTCCTACGAGCAGTACTTC
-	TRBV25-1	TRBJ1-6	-	CASSWSSYNSPLHF	TGTGCCAGCAGCTGGAGCTCCTATAATTCACCCCTCCACTTT
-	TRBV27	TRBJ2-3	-	CASSSLAVEPSTDTQYF	TGTGCCAGCAGTTCCCTGGCTGTGGAACCTAGCACAGATACGCAGTATTTT
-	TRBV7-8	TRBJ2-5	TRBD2	CASSFRLAKQETQYF	TGTGCCAGCAGCTTCAGACTAGCCAAACAAGAGACCCAGTACTTC
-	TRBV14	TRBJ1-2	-	CASSQEEGYGYTF	TGTGCCAGCAGCCAAGAGGAGGGCTATGGCTACACCTTC
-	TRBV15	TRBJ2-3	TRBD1	CATSRDQGVSTDTQYF	TGTGCCACCAGCAGAGATCAGGGGGTGAGCACAGATACGCAGTATTTT
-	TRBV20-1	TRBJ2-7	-	CSVRGPYEQYF	TGCAGTGTCAGGGGCCCCTACGAGCAGTACTTC
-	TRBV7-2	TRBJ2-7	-	CASSLGADVSYEQYF	TGTGCCAGCAGCCTCGGGGCGGATGTCTCCTACGAGCAGTACTTC
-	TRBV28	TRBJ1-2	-	CASSTIREYYGYTF	TGTGCCAGCAGCACCATCAGGGAATACTATGGCTACACCTTC
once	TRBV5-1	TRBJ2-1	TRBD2	CASSLTSSGETNEQFF	TGCGCCAGCAGCTTGACGTCTAGCGGGGAGACCAATGAGCAGTTCTTC
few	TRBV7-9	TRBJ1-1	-	CASSIRDSGAEAFF	TGTGCCAGCAGCATAAGGGATTCGGGCGCTGAAGCTTTCTTT